A single sample gave rise to the 14 T cell receptor beta chains below, sequenced in a study of metastatic and nonmetastatic thyroid tumors. Using MiXCR, TCRdb re-called clones from the PCR reads. The sample lists 13,000 to 15,000 clones, roughly a quarter seen once, with 7.5% to 9% in the top ten. Thyroid surgery had not been preceded by any treatment in any patient. What was sequenced was tumor tissue. Receptor source: a female donor with papillary thyroid cancer or a benign thyroid nodule (not recorded which). Some clones in this sample may be carry-over from other donors' samples.

About this clone itself: The CDR3 ends on some other residue instead of the conserved phenylalanine or tryptophan, so this is likely a read error. The rearrangement uses TRBV20-1 and TRBJ2-7; D unresolved. The CDR3 is 13 residues long. CDR1 and CDR2 (germline): DFQATT, SNEGSKA (reference sequence). V lost 6 bases to trimming and J lost 1 base, with 13 bases between them. Here the CDR3 reads CSAKTGNSYEQYL. In nucleotides, the CDR3 is TGCAGTGCCAAAACTGGAAATTCCTACGAGCAGTACCTC.

This clone was recorded a few times. The CDR3 here is CASSLAESYEQYF. As DNA, the CDR3 is TGTGCCAGCAGTTTGGCCGAGTCCTACGAGCAGTACTTC. The chain couples TRBV12-3 or TRBV12-4 to TRBJ2-7; D ambiguous. Trimming left V 3 bases short and J 1 base short, with 7 bases between. The CDR3 runs to 13 residues.

The sample holds many counts of this clone. Given a much more abundant clone one base away, this may be a read error. This chain connects TRBV28 to TRBJ2-7, with 8 bases matching TRBD2. Trimming removed 6 bases from V and 10 bases from J; junction bases left unmatched: 14. CDR1 and CDR2 (germline): MDHEN, SYDVKM. CDR3 size: 14 residues. CDR3 loop: CASSRPTSVDIQYF. The CDR3 nucleotides read TGTGCCAGCAGCCGCCCGACTAGCGTGGACATACAGTACTTC.

This clone was observed a handful of times. As DNA, the CDR3 is TGTGCCAGCAGCTATAGCGGGAGCCACTCTGGATACGAGCAGTACTTC. Translation gives CASSYSGSHSGYEQYF. The chain uses TRBV27 and TRBJ2-7; 9 bases align to TRBD2. This CDR3 spans 16 amino acids. The germline CDR1 and CDR2 sequences are MNHEY and SMNVEV (reference sequence). Trimming at V came to 6 bases and at J to 4 bases, leaving 13 bases not matched to a gene.

This clone was seen ten or more times. The V gene is TRBV7-8, the J gene TRBJ2-2; TRBD2 matches at 9 bases. CDR1 is SGHVS and CDR2 is FQNEAQ in the germline V gene. CDR3 size: 16 residues. V lost 4 bases to trimming and J lost 0 bases; unmatched junction nucleotides: 3. The CDR3 DNA follows: TGTGCCAGCAGCTCCGGACTAGCGTCGAACACCGGGGAGCTGTTTTTT. Amino acid sequence: CASSSGLASNTGELFF.

This clone was counted at least ten times. This rearrangement joins TRBV19 to TRBJ1-1; D may be TRBD1 (5 bases). V lost 1 base and J lost 3, with 9 bases in between. The CDR3 runs 14 residues. Germline assignment: CDR1 LNHDA and CDR2 SQIVND (reference sequence). The CDR3 region is CASSIVPGHTEAFF. The CDR3 bases are TGTGCCAGTAGTATAGTCCCAGGGCACACTGAAGCTTTCTTT.

The rearrangement joins TRBV11-2 to TRBJ2-1; D call uncertain. Germline V gene sequence: CDR1 SGHAT, CDR2 FQNNGV. This CDR3 is built from 16 residues. V was trimmed by 1 base and J by 0 bases, leaving 10 bases between them. The CDR3 here is CASSLVSPSSYNEQFF. The CDR3 coding sequence is TGTGCCAGCAGCTTAGTGTCTCCTAGCTCCTACAATGAGCAGTTCTTC.

By share of the sample, this clone is large. The gene calls are TRBV12-3 or TRBV12-4 and TRBJ2-1, with TRBD1 matching 8 bases. With 6 bases clipped from V and 6 bases from J, the junction kept 7 bases outside the gene matches. This CDR3 has 14 amino acids. The CDR3 region has the DNA TGTGCCAGCAGGCGGGGACAGGAAAGCAATGAGCAGTTCTTC. It is translated as CASRRGQESNEQFF.

The chain employs TRBV6-1 and TRBJ2-7; 11 bases match TRBD2. The CDR3 runs to 16 residues. Germline V CDR1 and CDR2: MNHNS, SASEGT. V shed 5 bases, J shed 2 bases, and the junction held 8 bases outside the gene matches. CDR3 DNA: TGTGCCAGCAGTTCCGGGACTAGCGGTAGGACCTACGAGCAGTACTTC. The encoded protein is CASSSGTSGRTYEQYF.

This clone appeared many times. The chain joins TRBV5-6 to TRBJ2-5; D may match TRBD1 or TRBD2 (6 bases each). CDR3 length: 16 residues. V gave up 3 bases and J gave up 2 bases, with 17 bases separating them. CDR1 and CDR2 (germline): SGHDT, YYEEEE. The CDR3 loop is CASSSRGVTWQETQYF. The CDR3 DNA is TGTGCCAGCAGCTCGAGGGGGGTCACTTGGCAAGAGACCCAGTACTTC.

The chain is built from TRBV18 and TRBJ1-1; D is possibly TRBD1 (6 bases). Trimming pared 3 bases from V and 7 bases from J, leaving 12 bases between. Germline CDR1 KGHSH, CDR2 LQKENI. The CDR3 covers 13 residues. The chain's CDR3 is CASSPGHRNEAFF. CDR3 coding DNA: TGTGCCAGCTCACCGGGACATAGAAATGAAGCTTTCTTT.

In its sample, this clone was seen a few times. The J gene is TRBJ1-1, the V gene TRBV6-1; D not resolved. The V gene's germline CDR1 is MNHNS and CDR2 SASEGT. Between the trimmed V and J ends, which lost 2 bases and 3 bases, there was a span of 16 bases. CDR3 length: 16 amino acids. CDR3 DNA sequence: TGTGCCAGCAGTGAACTCGCGTTCGAAATGGACACTGAAGCTTTCTTT. Translation gives CASSELAFEMDTEAFF.

The sample holds many counts of this clone. Other DNA sequences in the same sample also yield this CDR3. The rearrangement joins TRBV11-2 to TRBJ2-1; 11 bases line up with TRBD2. V was clipped by 5 bases and J by 9 bases; unmatched bases: 15. CDR1 and CDR2 from the germline V gene are SGHAT and FQNNGV. The CDR3 totals 17 residues. The CDR3 region has the DNA TGTGCCAGCAGCGCTGTCCGGACTAGCGGGTCATTCGGTGAGCAGTTCTTC. It encodes CASSAVRTSGSFGEQFF.

The chain couples TRBV27 to TRBJ2-2, with D perhaps TRBD2 (6 bases). The length of the CDR3 is 14 residues. V was shortened by 7 bases and J by 5 bases, with 14 bases between the two germline ends. Germline loops: CDR1 MNHEY, CDR2 SMNVEV (reference sequence). This CDR3 is CASIRGWGTGELFF. The CDR3 DNA sequence: TGTGCCAGCATCCGGGGGTGGGGGACCGGGGAGCTGTTTTTT.